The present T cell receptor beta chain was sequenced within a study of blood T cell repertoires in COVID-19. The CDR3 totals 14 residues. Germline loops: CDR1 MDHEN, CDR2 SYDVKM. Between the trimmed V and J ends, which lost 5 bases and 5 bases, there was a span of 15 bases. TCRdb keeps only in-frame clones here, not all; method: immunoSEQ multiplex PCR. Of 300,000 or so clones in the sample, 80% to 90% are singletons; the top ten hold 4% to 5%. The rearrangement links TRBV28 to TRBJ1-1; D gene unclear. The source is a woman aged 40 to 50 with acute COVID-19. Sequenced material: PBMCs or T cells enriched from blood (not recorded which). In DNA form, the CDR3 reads TGTGCCAGCAGTCGTCGGACGGGGATGACTGAAGCTTTCTTT. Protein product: CASSRRTGMTEAFF.